Presented here are 10 T cell receptor beta chains from one specimen sequenced in a study of T cell repertoires in cytomegalovirus infection (dated by TCRdb to between 2017 and 2020). The reads were generated on an Illumina HiSeq 1500. TCRdb itself trimmed the public reads at Q25 with fastp, ran MiXCR and retained productive beta chains. Each CDR3 protein appears once, grouped with its most common genes and DNA. The sample table holds fewer than 700,000 distinct CDR3 sequences, of which approximately 24% were seen once. The leading ten clones occupy roughly 8% of the sample. Sequences were obtained from CD8+ T cells from PBMCs. All receptors derive from a human donor in good health (CMV status not recorded). Some clones in this sample may be carry-over from other donors' samples.

This clonotype was seen many times. This chain uses TRBV10-3 with TRBJ2-5, with 8 bases that match TRBD2. The CDR3 totals 15 residues. Trimming cost V 3 bases and J 0 bases; bases outside gene matches: 3. From germline, CDR1 is ENHRY and CDR2 SYGVKD. The CDR3 here is CAISEQRGHQETQYF. The CDR3 DNA follows: TGTGCCATCAGTGAACAGCGGGGGCACCAAGAGACCCAGTACTTC.

This clonotype was seen repeatedly, ten times or more. The chain has TRBV7-2 and TRBJ2-3; 11 bases are a match to TRBD2. The V gene's germline CDR1 is SGHTA and CDR2 FQGNSA. The CDR3 spans 17 residues. Trimming cost V 0 bases and J 6 bases; bases outside gene matches: 8. The CDR3 sequence is CASSLAGTSGGEDTQYF. The CDR3 region has the DNA TGTGCCAGCAGCTTAGCTGGGACTAGCGGAGGAGAGGATACGCAGTATTTT.

This clonotype was recorded many times. V usage is TRBV6-5 and J usage is TRBJ1-2, with D perhaps matching TRBD1 (6 bases). From germline, CDR1 is MNHEY and CDR2 SVGAGI. The CDR3 length is 11 residues. The germline V and J ends were trimmed by 11 bases and 4 bases, with 11 bases remaining between them. CDR3 nucleotides: TGTGCCTCACAGGGCCCCTATGGCTACACCTTC. Protein: CASQGPYGYTF.

The V call is TRBV19, the J call TRBJ2-6; perhaps TRBD1 as D (6 bases). The germline V gene has CDR1 LNHDA and CDR2 SQIVND (reference sequence). There are 17 residues in the CDR3. V was clipped by 6 bases and J by 10 bases, with 25 bases between them. CDR3 sequence: CASRTRGEIEGENVLTF. In DNA, the CDR3 is TGTGCCAGTAGAACCAGGGGAGAGATAGAGGGGGAGAACGTCCTGACTTTC.

Note on this clonotype: A junction end diverges from the germline sequence, so it may reflect a read error. The V gene is TRBV7-6, the J gene TRBJ2-6; D possibly corresponds to TRBD1 (5 bases). The CDR3 is 13 amino acids. From germline, CDR1 is SGHVS and CDR2 FNYEAQ. CDR3 DNA sequence: TGTGCCAGCAGCGCCCCTGGGGCCAAGGTCCTGACTTTC. As protein: CASSAPGAKVLTF.

This chain connects TRBV29-1 to TRBJ1-1; D gene ambiguous. V gave up 2 bases and J gave up 5 bases, with 12 bases separating them. Germline V gene lookup returns CDR1 SQVTM and CDR2 ANQGSEA. The CDR3 length is 13 residues. CDR3 in amino acids: CSVERRGGTEAFF. Written as DNA, the CDR3 is TGCAGCGTTGAAAGGCGGGGAGGAACTGAAGCTTTCTTT.

With regard to this clonotype: A much larger clone lies one base from this, so it may be a read error. The V gene is TRBV7-6, the J gene TRBJ2-2; a weak D match, TRBD2 (7 bases). CDR3 length: 20 residues. Germline V gene data show CDR1 as SGHVS and CDR2 as FNYEAQ. Trimming removed 5 bases from V and 0 bases from J, with 25 bases in between. This CDR3 reads CASSTPWGSGGSANTGELFF. CDR3 nucleotides: TGTGCCAGCAGCACCCCCTGGGGTTCGGGGGGCTCTGCGAACACCGGGGAGCTGTTTTTT.

This clonotype was observed a handful of times. This rearrangement joins TRBV7-6 to TRBJ2-4; D remains ambiguous. Germline CDR1 SGHVS, CDR2 FNYEAQ. V lost 8 bases and J lost 7, with 6 bases in between. There are 10 residues in the CDR3. CDR3 residues: CASGPNIQYF. Here the CDR3 DNA reads TGTGCCAGCGGCCCTAACATTCAGTACTTC.

The genes are TRBV29-1 and TRBJ2-3, with 7 bases that match TRBD1. Germline loops: CDR1 SQVTM, CDR2 ANQGSEA. The CDR3 length is 16 residues. V lost 4 bases to trimming and J lost 0 bases; unmatched junction nucleotides: 10. CDR3 in amino acids: CSVAGTVRWSTDTQYF. Here the CDR3 DNA reads TGCAGCGTTGCAGGGACAGTGCGATGGAGCACAGATACGCAGTATTTT.

Comments on this clonotype: With a much larger clone just one base away, this may be a read error. The V gene is TRBV7-2, the J gene TRBJ2-1, with 10 bases that match TRBD2. Germline CDR1 is SGHTA and CDR2 is FQGNSA. The CDR3 runs to 15 residues. The CDR3 DNA reads TGTGTCAGCAGCCCTCTAGCGGGGGCCTACAATGAGCAGTTCTTC. Residues: CVSSPLAGAYNEQFF.